The 12 T cell receptor beta chains below all came from one sample that was sequenced in a study of OX40 agonist ivuxolimab in advanced cancers. Only in-frame clones appear in the TCRdb table, and some are missing; sequencing was by immunoSEQ multiplex PCR. The data hold over 150,000 clones, with 90% to 95% observed a single time. The sample consisted of CD4+ or CD8+ T cells sorted from blood, taken in a trial of the OX40 agonist ivuxolimab. The source is an adult with an advanced solid tumor such as melanoma, head and neck, liver or kidney cancer.

The chain couples TRBV5-1 to TRBJ2-1; a possible D gene is TRBD2 (8 bases). V shed 4 bases and J shed 4 bases, with 15 bases lying between them. The CDR3 has 15 amino acids. CDR1 SGHRS and CDR2 YFSETQ come from the germline V gene. The CDR3 DNA reads TGCGCCAGCAGCCGGGAGGGGGCCGGGTACAATGAGCAGTTCTTC. Protein product: CASSREGAGYNEQFF.

The chain recombines TRBV5-1 with TRBJ1-5, with no clear D. V was pared by 1 base and J by 2 bases, with 4 bases between. The CDR3 loop spans 13 amino acids. CDR1 and CDR2 (germline): SGHRS, YFSETQ. The CDR3 protein is CASSLRGNQPQHF. CDR3 in DNA: TGCGCCAGCAGCTTGAGGGGCAATCAGCCCCAGCATTTT.

The rearrangement links TRBV10-2 to TRBJ1-1, with TRBD1 identical over 7 bases. V lost 2 bases, J lost 1 base, and 1 base stayed unmatched. Germline assignment: CDR1 WSHSY and CDR2 SAAADI. CDR3 length: 14 residues. Written as DNA, the CDR3 is TGCGCCAGCAGTGAGACAGGGGCGAACACTGAAGCTTTCTTT. Translating it yields CASSETGANTEAFF.

DNA for the CDR3: TGTGCCACCTCGGGGATACTTACTTACAATCAGCCCCAGCATTTT. Translating gives CATSGILTYNQPQHF. V usage is TRBV6-5 and J usage is TRBJ1-5; no reliable D call. Trimming left V 10 bases short and J 3 bases short, with 19 bases between. Germline CDR1 and CDR2: MNHEY and SVGAGI. The length of the CDR3 is 15 residues.

The rearrangement uses TRBV6-6 and TRBJ1-1; perhaps TRBD1 as D (6 bases). In germline, CDR1 is MNHNY, CDR2 SVGAGI (reference sequence). The CDR3 has 12 residues. V was cut by 2 bases and J by 7 bases, with 8 bases left in between. The CDR3 here is CASSYRGGEAFF. The CDR3 coding sequence is TGTGCCAGCAGTTACCGAGGGGGTGAAGCTTTCTTT.

Comment on this clone: Germline is not matched at one junction end, which may reflect a read error. This chain connects TRBV29-1 to TRBJ2-4, with D uncertain. Germline V gene sequence: CDR1 SQVTM, CDR2 ANQGSEA. CDR3 length equals 14 residues. CDR3 sequence reads: CSVVQSVPKDIQYF. The CDR3 DNA sequence: TGCAGCGTTGTACAGTCTGTCCCCAAAGACATTCAGTACTTC.

V gene TRBV7-6 combines with J gene TRBJ1-1, with 10 bases that match TRBD1. There are 15 residues in the CDR3. Germline CDR1 and CDR2: SGHVS and FNYEAQ. The V gene end was trimmed by 3 bases and the J gene end by 7 bases; junction bases not matched to a gene: 8. CDR3 protein: CASSLVGQGGVEAFF. CDR3 DNA: TGTGCCAGCAGCTTGGTAGGACAGGGGGGTGTTGAAGCTTTCTTT.

CDR3 residues: CASSLLAVSYNEQFF. In DNA form, the CDR3 reads TGCGCCAGCAGCCTATTAGCGGTAAGCTACAATGAGCAGTTCTTC. The chain has TRBV4-3 and TRBJ2-1; tentatively, D is TRBD2 (6 bases). This CDR3 is 15 amino acids long. Trimming removed 4 bases at V and 3 bases at J, with 13 bases between. Germline assignment: CDR1 LGHNA and CDR2 YSLEER.

This clone was counted once. V gene TRBV28 combines with J gene TRBJ2-2, with 9 bases fitting TRBD1. In germline, CDR1 is MDHEN, CDR2 SYDVKM. V was pared by 8 bases and J by 3 bases, with 7 bases of the junction left unmatched. The CDR3 has 15 amino acids. CDR3 nucleotide sequence: TGTGCCAGCGGGGAGTGGACAGGGGACACCGGGGAGCTGTTTTTT. Translation: CASGEWTGDTGELFF. The complete variable domain, with remaining parts taken from reference TRBV28 and TRBJ2-2, reads DVKVTQSSRYLVKRTGEKVFLECVQDMDHENMFWYRQDPGLGLRLIYFSYDVKMKEKGDIPEGYSVSREKKERFSLILESASTNQTSMYLCASGEWTGDTGELFFGEGSRLTVL.

Written as DNA, the CDR3 is TGTGCCTGGAAGTGGGGGAGCCGGACTAGCGGAGCCTACGAGCAGTACTTC. Its translation: CAWKWGSRTSGAYEQYF. The rearrangement links TRBV30 to TRBJ2-7; 10 nucleotides align to TRBD2. CDR3 size: 17 residues. The V segment lost 4 bases and the J segment 2 bases; nucleotides outside the gene matches: 14. Germline CDR1 reads GTSNPN; CDR2 reads SVGIG (reference sequence).

This sequence joins TRBV2 and TRBJ2-7, with D unclear. Per the germline V gene, CDR1 is SNHLY and CDR2 is FYNNEI. The CDR3 covers 15 residues. V was shortened by 6 bases and J by 0 bases, with 15 bases between the two germline ends. In DNA, the CDR3 is TGTGCCAGCAGGATACAGCTTACATCCTCCTACGAGCAGTACTTC. It is translated as CASRIQLTSSYEQYF.

The genes are TRBV25-1 and TRBJ1-2; the match to TRBD1 covers 9 bases. Looked up from germline, CDR1 is MGHDK and CDR2 is SYGVNS. The CDR3 is 16 amino acids. V lost 1 base to trimming and J lost 4 bases; unmatched junction nucleotides: 7. The DNA of the CDR3 is TGTGCCAGCAGTGAATCATTTGGGACAGGGACCTATGGCTACACCTTC. Protein product: CASSESFGTGTYGYTF.